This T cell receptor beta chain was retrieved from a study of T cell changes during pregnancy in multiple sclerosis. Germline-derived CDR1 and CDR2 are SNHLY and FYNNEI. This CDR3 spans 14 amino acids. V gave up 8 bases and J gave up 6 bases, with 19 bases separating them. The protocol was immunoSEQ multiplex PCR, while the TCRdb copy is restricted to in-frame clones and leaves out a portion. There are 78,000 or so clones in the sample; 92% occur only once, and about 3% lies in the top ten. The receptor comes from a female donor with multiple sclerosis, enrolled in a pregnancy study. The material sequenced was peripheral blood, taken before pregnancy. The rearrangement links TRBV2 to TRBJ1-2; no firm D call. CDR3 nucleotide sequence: TGTGCCAGCGGTATACCGGGTTACGAGAATGGCTACACCTTC. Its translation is CASGIPGYENGYTF.